This T cell receptor beta chain emerged from a study of early T cells in non-severe SARS-CoV-2 infection. Study information: Chains from this unsorted whole-blood bulk RNA could not be paired.

The germline V and J ends were trimmed by 8 bases and 7 bases, with 9 bases remaining between them. The length of the CDR3 is 11 residues. In germline, CDR1 is KGHSH, CDR2 LQKENI. Individual cDNA molecules were tagged with unique molecular identifiers, the study reported. From the 5' RACE reads, TCRdb called clonotypes with MiXCR, one entry per CDR3 protein. The sample contains about 53,000 distinct CDR3 sequences, 10% to 15% of which appear only once. The sequencing here drew on whole blood, taken at baseline. The chain employs TRBV18 and TRBJ2-1; D perhaps matches TRBD2 (5 bases). This TCR was sampled from an adult who was a healthcare worker with PCR-confirmed SARS-CoV-2 infection or an uninfected control (not recorded which). The CDR3 sequence is CASLRENEQFF. In DNA form, the CDR3 reads TGTGCCAGCCTAAGGGAGAATGAGCAGTTCTTC.